A selection of T cell receptor beta chains follows, all from one sample in a study of T cells after posttransplantation cyclophosphamide. Sequencing used immunoSEQ multiplex PCR; TCRdb keeps in-frame clones, though not all of them. The sample holds around 50,000 clones, roughly 92% seen once. The specimen was PBMCs. All receptors come from a woman in her forties or fifties in good health and a related stem cell transplant donor. Both conserved end residues are part of each CDR3. Fields, in order: CDR3 DNA, CDR3 protein, V gene, clone size, CDR3 length, D gene, J gene. D genes are given only for firm matches. The size of a clone is reported for some rows only, either as once, few or many, or as a class for expanded clones.

TGTGCCAGTTCGACAGGGGGATCTAGCACAGATACGCAGTATTTT	CASSTGGSSTDTQYF	TRBV19	NA	15	TRBD1	TRBJ2-3
TGTGCCAGTAGTCTCATTCCGGACACCGGGGAGCTGTTTTTT	CASSLIPDTGELFF	TRBV19	once	14	NA	TRBJ2-2
TGCGCCAGCAGCTTGCAGGGTACAGAGACCCAGTACTTC	CASSLQGTETQYF	TRBV5-1	NA	13	NA	TRBJ2-5
TGTGCCAGCTCCCGAGGGAGCGGGAGCAACTACGAGCAGTACTTC	CASSRGSGSNYEQYF	TRBV18	NA	15	TRBD2	TRBJ2-7
TGCAGCGTTGGTCCGTCGAGGGACACTGAAGCTTTCTTT	CSVGPSRDTEAFF	TRBV29-1	once	13	NA	TRBJ1-1
TGTGCCAGCAGCACCCCCCGGGACAACTACGAGCAGTACTTC	CASSTPRDNYEQYF	TRBV5-4	NA	14	NA	TRBJ2-7
TGTGCCAGCAGCCAAGGGACTCGGGACACAGCTATCTATGGCTACACCTTC	CASSQGTRDTAIYGYTF	TRBV4-2	NA	17	NA	TRBJ1-2
TGCGCCAGCAGTGCGGGACATGGAAACACCATATATTTT	CASSAGHGNTIYF	TRBV10-1	NA	13	NA	TRBJ1-3
TGTGCCAGCAGGCTGACAGGGTACACTGAAGCTTTCTTT	CASRLTGYTEAFF	TRBV27	NA	13	TRBD1	TRBJ1-1
TGTGCCATCAGGGACACTCAACAATCGGACGAGCAGTACTTC	CAIRDTQQSDEQYF	TRBV10-3	NA	14	NA	TRBJ2-7
TGTGCCAGTAGTATCCTCCCGGGACAGGGGGGGGAAAAACTGTTTTTT	CASSILPGQGGEKLFF	TRBV19	NA	16	TRBD1	TRBJ1-4
TGCGCCAGCAGGCCAGGGACAGCTCTACGATTTCAGCCCCAGCATTTT	CASRPGTALRFQPQHF	TRBV10-2	once	16	TRBD1	TRBJ1-5
TGTGCAAGTCGCTCTGTGAGATACACTGAAGCTTTCTTT	CASRSVRYTEAFF	TRBV12-2	NA	13	NA	TRBJ1-1
TGTGCCAGCAGCTCGCGGGGGGACGGTCCAGGCTACACCTTC	CASSSRGDGPGYTF	TRBV7-8	NA	14	NA	TRBJ1-2
TGTGCCAGCAGTGAAGAGGAGACTTCATACTATGGCTACACCTTC	CASSEEETSYYGYTF	TRBV6-4	NA	15	NA	TRBJ1-2
TGTGCCAGCAGCCCGACGGCGGGTGATGAAAAACTGTTTTTT	CASSPTAGDEKLFF	TRBV7-2	NA	14	NA	TRBJ1-4
TGCGCCAGCAGCGTCAGGGTAAAGGTCACCGGGGAGCTGTTTTTT	CASSVRVKVTGELFF	TRBV5-1	NA	15	NA	TRBJ2-2
TGTGCCAGCAGCCCCCGCGGTGAAAAACTGTTTTTT	CASSPRGEKLFF	TRBV7-6	once	12	NA	TRBJ1-4
TGTGCCAGCAGTTGGACAGGGCTCCCAGAGACCCAGTACTTC	CASSWTGLPETQYF	TRBV27	NA	14	TRBD1	TRBJ2-5
TGTGCCAGCAGTGCCCCGGGGGAGACCACCTACGAGCAGTACTTC	CASSAPGETTYEQYF	TRBV7-8	NA	15	NA	TRBJ2-7
TGCGCCAGCAGCTTAGGACAGGGGTCCTATGGCTACACCTTC	CASSLGQGSYGYTF	TRBV5-1	once	14	TRBD1	TRBJ1-2
TGTGCCGGCCATGGAGTAGATAATTCACCCCTCCACTTT	CAGHGVDNSPLHF	TRBV6-1	NA	13	NA	TRBJ1-6
TGTGCCAGCTTCGAAGCGGAGAGGAGCTCCTACGAGCAGTACTTC	CASFEAERSSYEQYF	TRBV5-4	NA	15	NA	TRBJ2-7
TGTGCCAATTCAGGGGGCAAGTCCAATTCCCCCCTCCACTTT	CANSGGKSNSPLHF	TRBV28	NA	14	TRBD1	TRBJ1-6
TGCAGCGTTGAGACCAATTTTAGAGGCTATGGCTACACCTTC	CSVETNFRGYGYTF	TRBV29-1	NA	14	NA	TRBJ1-2
TGTGCCAGCAGGTTACTAGTCCCCATCTACGAGCAGTACTTC	CASRLLVPIYEQYF	TRBV9	NA	14	NA	TRBJ2-7
TGCGCCAGCAGCACGGGACAGTTTTCCTACGAGCAGTACTTC	CASSTGQFSYEQYF	TRBV5-1	NA	14	TRBD1	TRBJ2-7
TGCGCCAGTGGTCCGGGGCCGGGAGTAAGTGGCAATCAGCCCCAGCATTTT	CASGPGPGVSGNQPQHF	TRBV5-1	once	17	NA	TRBJ1-5
TGTGCCAGTAGTATAGGACAGCAAGAGACCCAGTACTTC	CASSIGQQETQYF	TRBV19	NA	13	NA	TRBJ2-5
TGTGCCAGCAGTGAAGACTTATCTGGGACTCGAAGCACAGATACGCAGTATTTT	CASSEDLSGTRSTDTQYF	TRBV2	NA	18	NA	TRBJ2-3
TGTGCCAGCAGCTTAGCAGGATGGACAGGAAAAGGGGAGCTGTTTTTT	CASSLAGWTGKGELFF	TRBV11-3	once	16	TRBD1	TRBJ2-2
TGTGCCAGCTCACCCCTACCTGTTGGCAGCGACTCTGGAAACACCATATATTTT	CASSPLPVGSDSGNTIYF	TRBV18	NA	18	NA	TRBJ1-3
TGTGCCAGCAGCGCCAGGGGGACTGAAGCTTTCTTT	CASSARGTEAFF	TRBV13	once	12	TRBD1	TRBJ1-1
TGTGCCAGCAGCCCGTTAGCCTACGAGCAGTACTTC	CASSPLAYEQYF	TRBV7-9	NA	12	NA	TRBJ2-7
TGTGCCAGCAGCTCCTCTTCCGGGACAGGGGACACTGAAGCTTTCTTT	CASSSSSGTGDTEAFF	TRBV7-7	once	16	TRBD1	TRBJ1-1
TGTGCCAGCAGCTCACAGGGAACTGAAGCTTTCTTT	CASSSQGTEAFF	TRBV5-5	NA	12	NA	TRBJ1-1
TGTGCCAGTAGGTCAGAGGGGACAGGGTACAATGAGCAGTTCTTC	CASRSEGTGYNEQFF	TRBV19	NA	15	TRBD1	TRBJ2-1
TGTGCCAGCAGCCAAGATAGGGGCCCCACTTGGTTCTTC	CASSQDRGPTWFF	TRBV14	NA	13	NA	TRBJ2-1
TGTGCCAGCAGCGATCGGACAGGGGGCGTCGTCTATGGCTACACCTTC	CASSDRTGGVVYGYTF	TRBV7-9	once	16	TRBD1	TRBJ1-2
TGCGCCAGCACTCCGGGCGGACAGGGGACTGAAGCTTTCTTT	CASTPGGQGTEAFF	TRBV10-2	NA	14	TRBD1	TRBJ1-1
TGTGCCAGCAGCCCTAAAATAGAACTGTTTTTT	CASSPKIELFF	TRBV6-1	once	11	NA	TRBJ1-4
TGTGCCAGCAGAGGGACAGTCACAGATACGCAGTATTTT	CASRGTVTDTQYF	TRBV2	NA	13	TRBD1	TRBJ2-3
TGCGCCAGCAGCCAGCGGACAGGGGGAGAGACCCAGTACTTC	CASSQRTGGETQYF	TRBV4-1	NA	14	TRBD1	TRBJ2-5
TGTGCCAGCAGCTTAGACGGGAGCTCCTACAATGAGCAGTTCTTC	CASSLDGSSYNEQFF	TRBV7-2	NA	15	NA	TRBJ2-1
TGTGCCAGCACCCCAGGGCCTAACTATGGCTACACCTTC	CASTPGPNYGYTF	TRBV6-1	NA	13	NA	TRBJ1-2